The clone carrying this TCR beta chain was seen a handful of times. In the study's own analysis: Cell counts per sample came from amplifying reference gene primers. Repertoires were generated with immunoSEQ multiplex PCR, while TCRdb's copy carries only in-frame clones and drops some. The V and J calls and the clone size are those of that table, but D and trimming were determined from the DNA. The sample has over 80,000 clones; roughly 80% are singletons. This specimen comes from a study of blood T cell repertoires in COVID-19. About the research overall: Samples taken during acute and convalescent COVID-19 were collected in the United States, Italy and Spain. Nucleic acid was either cDNA or gDNA, and it came from T cells, B-cell-depleted T cells, or PBMCs.

CDR3 size: 13 residues. With V trimmed by 8 bases and J by 8 bases, 8 bases remained unmatched. Germline loops: CDR1 SGHRS, CDR2 YFSETQ. The receptor comes from a woman aged 45-65 years with acute or convalescent COVID-19. The sequencing sample was made of peripheral blood. The chain employs TRBV5-1 and TRBJ1-2, with 11 positions matching TRBD1. The CDR3 is CASRPGQGEGYTF. CDR3 nucleotide sequence: TGCGCCAGTCGACCGGGACAGGGGGAGGGCTACACCTTC.